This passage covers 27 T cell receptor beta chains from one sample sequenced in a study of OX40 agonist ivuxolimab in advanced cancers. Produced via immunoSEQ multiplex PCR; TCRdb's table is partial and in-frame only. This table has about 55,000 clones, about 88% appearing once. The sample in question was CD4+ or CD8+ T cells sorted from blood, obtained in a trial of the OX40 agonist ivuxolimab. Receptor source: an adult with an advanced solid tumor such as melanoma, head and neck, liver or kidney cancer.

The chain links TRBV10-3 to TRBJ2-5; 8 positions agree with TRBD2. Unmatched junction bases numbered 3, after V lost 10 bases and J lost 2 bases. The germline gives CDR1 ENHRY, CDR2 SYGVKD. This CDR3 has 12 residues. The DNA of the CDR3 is TGTGCCACGACTAGCGAGCAAGAGACCCAGTACTTC. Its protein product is CATTSEQETQYF.

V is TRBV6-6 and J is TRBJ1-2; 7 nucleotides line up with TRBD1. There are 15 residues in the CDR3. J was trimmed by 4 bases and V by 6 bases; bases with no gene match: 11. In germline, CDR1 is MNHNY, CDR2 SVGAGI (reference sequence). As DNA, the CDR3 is TGTGCCAGCAGGCACCGAGGGGGCGCGGGCTATGGCTACACCTTC. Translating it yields CASRHRGGAGYGYTF.

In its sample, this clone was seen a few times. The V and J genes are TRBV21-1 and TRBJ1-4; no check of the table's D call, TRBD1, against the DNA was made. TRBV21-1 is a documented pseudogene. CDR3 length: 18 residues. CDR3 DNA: TGTGCCAGCAGCATTCGACAGGGGCGAATCCGAGAGAATGAAAAACTGTTTTTT. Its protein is CASSIRQGRIRENEKLFF.

CDR3 amino acids: CASSQRDRGLEKLFF. The DNA of the CDR3 is TGTGCCAGCAGCCAGAGGGACAGGGGTTTGGAAAAACTGTTTTTT. V and J are TRBV7-8 and TRBJ1-4; 10 bases map to TRBD1. The germline gives CDR1 SGHVS, CDR2 FQNEAQ. The CDR3 spans 15 residues. V shed 5 bases, J shed 8 bases, and the junction held 8 bases outside the gene matches. Using reference TRBV7-8 and TRBJ1-4 for the parts outside the CDR3, the full variable domain is GAGVSQSPRYKVAKRGQDVALRCDPISGHVSLFWYQQALGQGPEFLTYFQNEAQLDKSGLPSDRFFAERPEGSVSTLKIQRTQQEDSAVYLCASSQRDRGLEKLFFGSGTQLSVL.

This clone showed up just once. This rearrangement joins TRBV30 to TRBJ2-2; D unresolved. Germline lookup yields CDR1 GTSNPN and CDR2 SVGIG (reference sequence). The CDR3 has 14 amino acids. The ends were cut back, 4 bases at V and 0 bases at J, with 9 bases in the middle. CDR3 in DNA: TGTGCCTGGAATCGCGGAACGAACACCGGGGAGCTGTTTTTT. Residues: CAWNRGTNTGELFF.

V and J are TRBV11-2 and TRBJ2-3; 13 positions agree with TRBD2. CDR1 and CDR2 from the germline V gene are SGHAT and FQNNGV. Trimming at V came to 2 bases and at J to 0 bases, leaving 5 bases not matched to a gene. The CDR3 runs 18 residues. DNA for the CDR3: TGTGCCAGCAGCTTAAGACTAGCGGGAGGCCGAAGCACAGATACGCAGTATTTT. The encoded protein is CASSLRLAGGRSTDTQYF. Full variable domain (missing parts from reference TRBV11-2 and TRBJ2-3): EAGVAQSPRYKIIEKRQSVAFWCNPISGHATLYWYQQILGQGPKLLIQFQNNGVVDDSQLPKDRFSAERLKGVDSTLKIQPAKLEDSAVYLCASSLRLAGGRSTDTQYFGPGTRLTVL.

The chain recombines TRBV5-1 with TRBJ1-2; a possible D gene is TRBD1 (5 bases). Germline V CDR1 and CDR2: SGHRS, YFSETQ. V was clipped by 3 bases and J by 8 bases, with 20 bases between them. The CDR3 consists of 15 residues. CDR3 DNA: TGCGCCAGCAGCTCGGGGGTCGGTGAAGCCCGGGGCTACACCTTC. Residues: CASSSGVGEARGYTF.

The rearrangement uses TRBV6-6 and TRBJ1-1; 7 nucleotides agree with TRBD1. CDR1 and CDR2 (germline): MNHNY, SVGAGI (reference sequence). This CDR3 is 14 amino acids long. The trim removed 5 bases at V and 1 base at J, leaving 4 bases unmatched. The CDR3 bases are TGTGCCAGCAGTCCCAGGACAGGGAACACTGAAGCTTTCTTT. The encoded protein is CASSPRTGNTEAFF.

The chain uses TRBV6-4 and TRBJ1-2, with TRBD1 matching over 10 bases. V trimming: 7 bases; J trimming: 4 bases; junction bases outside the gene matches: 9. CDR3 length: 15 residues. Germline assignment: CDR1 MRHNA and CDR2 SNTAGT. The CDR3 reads CASTPGQGSTYGYTF. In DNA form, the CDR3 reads TGTGCCAGCACCCCGGGACAGGGGAGCACCTATGGCTACACCTTC.

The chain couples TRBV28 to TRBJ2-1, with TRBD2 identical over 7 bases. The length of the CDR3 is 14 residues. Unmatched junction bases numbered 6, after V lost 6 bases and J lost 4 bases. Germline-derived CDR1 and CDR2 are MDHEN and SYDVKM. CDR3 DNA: TGTGCCAGCAGCCGGGGGGATCGGTACAATGAGCAGTTCTTC. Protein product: CASSRGDRYNEQFF.

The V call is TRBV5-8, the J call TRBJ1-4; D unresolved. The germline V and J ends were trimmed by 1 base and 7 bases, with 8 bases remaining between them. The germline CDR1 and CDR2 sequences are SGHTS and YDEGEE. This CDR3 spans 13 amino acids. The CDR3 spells CASSLTGGEKLFF. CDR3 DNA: TGTGCCAGCAGCTTGACCGGCGGTGAAAAACTGTTTTTT.

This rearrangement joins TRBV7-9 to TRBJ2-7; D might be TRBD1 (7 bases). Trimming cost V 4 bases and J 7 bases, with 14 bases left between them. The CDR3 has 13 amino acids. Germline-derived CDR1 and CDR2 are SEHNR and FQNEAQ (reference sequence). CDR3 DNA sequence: TGTGCCAGCAGCTACGGGACAGCGGGTGAGCAGTACTTC. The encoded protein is CASSYGTAGEQYF.

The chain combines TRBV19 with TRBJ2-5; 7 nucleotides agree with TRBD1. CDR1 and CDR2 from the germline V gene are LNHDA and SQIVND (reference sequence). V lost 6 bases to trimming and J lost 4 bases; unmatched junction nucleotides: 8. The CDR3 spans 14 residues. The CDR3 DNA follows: TGTGCCAGTAGCCGTACAGGGGCCCCAGAGACCCAGTACTTC. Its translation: CASSRTGAPETQYF.

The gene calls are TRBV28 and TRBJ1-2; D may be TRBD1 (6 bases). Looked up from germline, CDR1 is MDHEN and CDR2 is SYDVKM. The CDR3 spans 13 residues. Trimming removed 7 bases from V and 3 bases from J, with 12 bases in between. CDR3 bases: TGTGCCAGCATGAACAGGGAGGACTATGGCTACACCTTC. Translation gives CASMNREDYGYTF.

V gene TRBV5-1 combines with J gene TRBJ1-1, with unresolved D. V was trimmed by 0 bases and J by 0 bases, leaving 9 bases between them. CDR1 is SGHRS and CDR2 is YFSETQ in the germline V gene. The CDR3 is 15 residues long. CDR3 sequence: CASSLAGSLNTEAFF. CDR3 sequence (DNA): TGCGCCAGCAGCTTGGCCGGCAGCCTGAACACTGAAGCTTTCTTT. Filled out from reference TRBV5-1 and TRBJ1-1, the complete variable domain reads KAGVTQTPRYLIKTRGQQVTLSCSPISGHRSVSWYQQTPGQGLQFLFEYFSETQRNKGNFPGRFSGRQFSNSRSEMNVSTLELGDSALYLCASSLAGSLNTEAFFGQGTRLTVV.

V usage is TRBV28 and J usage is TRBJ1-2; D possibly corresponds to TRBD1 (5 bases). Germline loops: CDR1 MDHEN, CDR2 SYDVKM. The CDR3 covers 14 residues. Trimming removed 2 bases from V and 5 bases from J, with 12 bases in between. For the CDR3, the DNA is TGTGCCAGCAGTTTAACAGGATATACTTATGGCTACACCTTC. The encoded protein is CASSLTGYTYGYTF.

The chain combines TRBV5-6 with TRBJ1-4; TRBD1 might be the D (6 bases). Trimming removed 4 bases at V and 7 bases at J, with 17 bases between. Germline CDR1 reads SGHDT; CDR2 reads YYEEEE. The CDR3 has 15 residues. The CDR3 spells CASSLRGGAVEKLFF. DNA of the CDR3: TGTGCCAGCAGCCTCCGAGGGGGGGCAGTTGAAAAACTGTTTTTT. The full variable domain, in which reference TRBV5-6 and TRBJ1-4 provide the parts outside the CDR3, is DAGVTQSPTHLIKTRGQQVTLRCSPKSGHDTVSWYQQALGQGPQFIFQYYEEEERQRGNFPDRFSGHQFPNYSSELNVNALLLGDSALYLCASSLRGGAVEKLFFGSGTQLSVL.

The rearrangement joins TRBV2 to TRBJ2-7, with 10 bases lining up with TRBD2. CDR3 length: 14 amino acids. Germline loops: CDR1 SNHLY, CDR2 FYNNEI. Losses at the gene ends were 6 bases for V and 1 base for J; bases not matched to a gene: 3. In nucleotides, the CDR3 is TGTGCCAGCAGATCGACTAGCGGGTCCTACGAGCAGTACTTC. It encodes CASRSTSGSYEQYF.

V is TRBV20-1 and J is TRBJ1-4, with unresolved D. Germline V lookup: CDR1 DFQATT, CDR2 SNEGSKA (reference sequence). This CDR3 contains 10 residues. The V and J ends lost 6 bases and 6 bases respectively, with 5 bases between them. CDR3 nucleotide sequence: TGCAGTGCGCGGGATGAAAAACTGTTTTTT. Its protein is CSARDEKLFF.

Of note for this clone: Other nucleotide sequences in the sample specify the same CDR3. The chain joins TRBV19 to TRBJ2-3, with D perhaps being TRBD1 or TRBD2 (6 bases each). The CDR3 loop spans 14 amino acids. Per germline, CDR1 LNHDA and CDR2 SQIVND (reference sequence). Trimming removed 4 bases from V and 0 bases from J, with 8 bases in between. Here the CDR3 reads CASSRGGSTDTQYF. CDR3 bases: TGTGCCAGTAGTAGAGGGGGGAGCACAGATACGCAGTATTTT.

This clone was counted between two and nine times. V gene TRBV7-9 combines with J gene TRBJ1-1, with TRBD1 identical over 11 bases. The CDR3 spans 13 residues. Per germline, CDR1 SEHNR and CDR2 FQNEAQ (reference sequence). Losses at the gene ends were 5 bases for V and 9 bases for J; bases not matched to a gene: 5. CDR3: CASSPGQGAQAFF. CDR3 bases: TGTGCCAGCAGCCCCGGACAGGGGGCCCAAGCTTTCTTT.

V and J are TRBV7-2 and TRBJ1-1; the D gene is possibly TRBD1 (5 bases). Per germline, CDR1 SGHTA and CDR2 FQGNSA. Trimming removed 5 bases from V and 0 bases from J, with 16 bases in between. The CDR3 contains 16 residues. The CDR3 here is CASSRRAGPLNTEAFF. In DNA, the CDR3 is TGTGCCAGCAGCCGCAGGGCGGGGCCCCTGAACACTGAAGCTTTCTTT.

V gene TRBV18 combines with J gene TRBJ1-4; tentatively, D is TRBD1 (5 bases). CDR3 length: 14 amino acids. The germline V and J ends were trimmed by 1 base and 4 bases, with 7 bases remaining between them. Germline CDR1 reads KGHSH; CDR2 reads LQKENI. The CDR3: CASSPQGFNEKLFF. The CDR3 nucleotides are TGTGCCAGCTCACCACAGGGGTTTAATGAAAAACTGTTTTTT.

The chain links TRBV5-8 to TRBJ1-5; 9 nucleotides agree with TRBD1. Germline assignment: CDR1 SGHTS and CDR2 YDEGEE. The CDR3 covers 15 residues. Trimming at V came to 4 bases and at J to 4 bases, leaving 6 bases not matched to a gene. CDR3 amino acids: CASSPGTGSNQPQHF. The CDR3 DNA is TGTGCCAGCAGCCCCGGGACAGGGAGTAATCAGCCCCAGCATTTT.

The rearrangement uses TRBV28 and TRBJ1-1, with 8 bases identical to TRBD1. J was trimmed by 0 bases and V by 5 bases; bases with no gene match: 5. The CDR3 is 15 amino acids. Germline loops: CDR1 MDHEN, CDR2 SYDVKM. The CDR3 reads CASSVGDRLNTEAFF. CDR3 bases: TGTGCCAGCAGTGTGGGGGACAGGCTGAACACTGAAGCTTTCTTT.

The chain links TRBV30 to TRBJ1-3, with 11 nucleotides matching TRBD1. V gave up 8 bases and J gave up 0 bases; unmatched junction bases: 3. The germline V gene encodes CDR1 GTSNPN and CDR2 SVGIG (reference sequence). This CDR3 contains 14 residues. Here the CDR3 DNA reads TGTGCCGGGGACAGGGGGATCTCTGGAAACACCATATATTTT. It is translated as CAGDRGISGNTIYF.

CDR3 bases: TGTGCCAGCAGCTTCAATCGGGGGCGTGGCTACACCTTC. This codes for CASSFNRGRGYTF. This rearrangement joins TRBV5-4 to TRBJ1-2, with a possible D match to TRBD1 (6 bases). The germline V gene encodes CDR1 SGHNT and CDR2 YYREEE (reference sequence). With 2 bases removed from V and 7 bases from J, the gap between germline ends came to 12 bases. The CDR3 has 13 amino acids.